This TCR beta chain was sequenced during a study of cytomegalovirus exposure and HLA in healthy donors. PCR used 60 Vbeta primers and 13 Jbeta primers. Clones were read by immunoSEQ multiplex PCR, and TCRdb kept only the in-frame ones, dropping some. The sample yields 180,000 or so clones, over 65% seen once. Comments on this clone: Its antigen is unknown. Other DNA sequences in this sample translate to the same CDR3.

Notes on the study in general: Presence/absence analyses took donor sequencing depth as roughly uniform. Follow-up analysis later connected one missense variant in DCLRE1C with trimming of TCR beta V- and J-genes. Among TCR beta chains, those listed as cytomegalovirus-associated numbered roughly 150. Accurate prediction of HLA-A and HLA-B alleles (for most subjects) was reportedly achieved from TCR beta sequences.

CDR3 length: 12 residues. The ends were cut back, 2 bases at V and 4 bases at J, with 6 bases in the middle. The V gene's germline CDR1 is MNHNS and CDR2 SASEGT. Sequencing input: PBMCs. The chain couples TRBV6-1 to TRBJ2-7; tentative D call: TRBD1 (6 bases). The source is a man aged 18 to 30 in good health and CMV-seronegative. This CDR3 reads CASSEQGYEQYF. CDR3 bases: TGTGCCAGCAGTGAACAGGGGTACGAGCAGTACTTC.